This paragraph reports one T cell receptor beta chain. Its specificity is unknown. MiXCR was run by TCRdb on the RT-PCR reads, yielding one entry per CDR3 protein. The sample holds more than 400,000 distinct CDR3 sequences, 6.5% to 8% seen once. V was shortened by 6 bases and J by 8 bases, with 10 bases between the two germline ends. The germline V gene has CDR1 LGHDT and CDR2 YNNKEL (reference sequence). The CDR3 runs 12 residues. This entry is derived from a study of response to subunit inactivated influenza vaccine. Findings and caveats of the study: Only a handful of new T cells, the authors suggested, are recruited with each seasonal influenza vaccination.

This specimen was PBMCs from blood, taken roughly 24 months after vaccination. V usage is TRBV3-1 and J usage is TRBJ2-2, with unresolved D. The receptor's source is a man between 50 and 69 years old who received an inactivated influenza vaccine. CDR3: CASRHGSGELFF. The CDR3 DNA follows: TGTGCCAGCAGACACGGGTCGGGGGAGCTGTTTTTT.